This T cell receptor (beta chain) was identified during a study of T cell responses to AZD1222 COVID-19 vaccine (dated by TCRdb to 2020 to 2022). Context from the whole study: A total of approximately 230 trial participants underwent TCR sequencing, of whom nearly 210 received two doses of AZD1222 and about 25 received two doses of the MenACWY control vaccine. Trial participants were enrolled by age into 18-55, 56-69 and 70-plus year subgroups, with roughly 160, 29 and 62 TCR-sequenced participants respectively. Overall study outcomes, separate from this receptor: Reportedly, almost half of the unique spike-specific TCRs recognized epitopes lying outside the regions that are mutated in the B.1.351 and B.1.1.7 variants. CD4 TCRs associated with the vaccine covered the entire spike protein, and the dominant responses were in regions 160-218 and 743-854. Conclusions about previously exposed vaccinees are limited, since just a handful of AZD1222 recipients were seropositive for SARS-CoV-2 at baseline. Participants were mostly white British, with more females than males. The authors suggested clonal diversity may have been underestimated. Spike-specific TCR breadth and depth rose significantly after two AZD1222 doses compared with day 0 and with MenACWY recipients. No day 14 peak-response samples were available, so repertoires were characterized only after the peak T cell response. In the small 56-69-year group, the increase in depth fell short of significance, most likely because of low power.

Regarding this clone: The antigen this receptor binds is unknown. Base qualities are not provided; no much larger clone lies one nucleotide away.

The time point label on this specimen signifies: baseline before first vaccination. What this sample's treatment or condition label stands for: meningococcal conjugate vaccine given as trial control. The vaccinee samples were drawn from two UK trials, COV001 and COV002, one of which was a single-blind randomized controlled phase 2/3 trial testing AZD1222 (ChAdOx1 nCoV-19) in healthy adults. For TCRbeta chain sequencing, PBMC samples were collected from trial participants at day 0 and at day 28 after the second dose. Including cysteine and phenylalanine, the CDR3 has 17 amino acids. Just the 51-base CDR3 DNA is kept, in frame starting at base 1. The CDR3 regions of human TCRbeta chains were subjected to immunosequencing. Concerning the study's data processing: Repertoire TCRs were matched against a reference library of SARS-CoV-2-specific TCRs generated with the MIRA antigen-specificity platform. Breadth was defined as the fraction of unique TCRs that were SARS-CoV-2-associated, and depth was defined as the fraction of total T cells that were SARS-CoV-2-associated. Using the MIRA data, each spike-specific TCR was mapped to the spike region that the TCR reacts to and placed in a CD4 or CD8 class. Log10-transformed breadth and depth values were compared by one-way ANOVA with Sidak's multiple comparisons tests. This immuneACCESS table, as held by TCRdb, lists in-frame sequences with V and J called but not all clones. Of the missing ones, under half trace to an unresolved V gene in checked studies; the others have no known cause. The V and J calls and clone size are taken from that table; D and trimming were inferred from the DNA. A total of approximately 190,000 clones appear in this sample, about 89% of them only once. About 2.5% of the sample goes to the ten largest clones.

The source material was peripheral blood, sampled on day 0 of MenACWY control vaccination. The chain uses TRBV21-1 and TRBJ2-3; the tabulated D call, TRBD1, remains unverified against the DNA. TRBV21-1 is flagged as a pseudogene. This clonotype was sampled from an adult in good health. In nucleotides, the sequence is TGTGCCAGCAGCCCCCACCCGGGACAGACTAGCACAGATACGCAGTATTTT. Its translation is CASSPHPGQTSTDTQYF.